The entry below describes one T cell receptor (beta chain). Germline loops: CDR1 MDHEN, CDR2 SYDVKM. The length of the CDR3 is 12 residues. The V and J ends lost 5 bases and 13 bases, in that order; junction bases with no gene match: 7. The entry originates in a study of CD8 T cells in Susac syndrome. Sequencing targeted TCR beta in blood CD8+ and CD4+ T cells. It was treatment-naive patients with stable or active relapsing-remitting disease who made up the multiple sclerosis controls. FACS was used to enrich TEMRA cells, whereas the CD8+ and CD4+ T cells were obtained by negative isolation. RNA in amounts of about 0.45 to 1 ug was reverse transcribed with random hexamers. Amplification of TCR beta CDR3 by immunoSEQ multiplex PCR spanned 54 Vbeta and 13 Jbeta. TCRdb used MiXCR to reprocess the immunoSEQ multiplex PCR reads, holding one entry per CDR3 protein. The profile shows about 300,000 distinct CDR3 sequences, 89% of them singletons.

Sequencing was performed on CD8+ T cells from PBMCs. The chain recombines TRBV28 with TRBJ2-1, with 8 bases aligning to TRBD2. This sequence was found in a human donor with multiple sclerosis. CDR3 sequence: CASSLRGAGQFF. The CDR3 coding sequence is TGTGCCAGCAGTCTGCGGGGGGCGGGACAGTTCTTC.